A selection of T cell receptor beta chains follows, all from one sample in a study of T cell responses to AZD1222 COVID-19 vaccine. Repertoires were generated with immunoSEQ multiplex PCR, while TCRdb's copy carries only in-frame clones and drops some. The sample lists about 92,000 clones; 85% to 90% were seen once. Sample: peripheral blood, taken on day 0 of AZD1222 vaccination. Receptor source: an adult in good health. CDR3s include the opening cysteine and the closing phenylalanine or tryptophan. The D gene is left open where the match is weak. Only some rows state a clone size, as once, few, many or a class for expanded clones.

j_gene,abundance,v_gene,d_gene,CDR3aa,CDR3nt
TRBJ2-7,NA,TRBV5-1,NA,CASSPGLNLGTYEQYF,TGCGCCAGCAGCCCGGGACTTAACCTTGGGACCTACGAGCAGTACTTC
TRBJ2-1,NA,TRBV6-5,NA,CASSYNRANYNEQFF,TGTGCCAGCAGTTATAACCGGGCAAATTACAATGAGCAGTTCTTC
TRBJ2-1,few,TRBV7-2,NA,CASSLGTLNEQFF,TGTGCCAGCAGCTTAGGGACCCTGAATGAGCAGTTCTTC
TRBJ2-3,NA,TRBV24-1,NA,CATSERGRPDTQYF,TGTGCCACCAGTGAACGGGGACGCCCAGATACGCAGTATTTT
TRBJ2-7,NA,TRBV5-1,TRBD2,CASSGGLVGEQYF,TGCGCCAGCAGCGGGGGACTAGTCGGCGAGCAGTACTTC
TRBJ1-3,once,TRBV9,NA,CASSVGGGGRTGNTIYF,TGTGCCAGCAGCGTAGGTGGTGGGGGGAGGACTGGAAACACCATATATTTT
TRBJ1-1,NA,TRBV28,NA,CASRAGTSTNEAFF,TGTGCCAGCAGGGCCGGGACATCGACAAATGAAGCTTTCTTT
TRBJ2-1,NA,TRBV4-1,TRBD2,CASSQGTSGGWPYNEQFF,TGCGCCAGCAGCCAAGGGACTAGCGGGGGGTGGCCCTACAATGAGCAGTTCTTC
TRBJ2-3,NA,TRBV7-3,NA,CATGVDTQYF,TGTGCCACAGGGGTAGATACGCAGTATTTT
TRBJ1-1,few,TRBV6-5,NA,CASRKRQGNTEAFF,TGTGCCAGTAGGAAGAGGCAGGGGAACACTGAAGCTTTCTTT
TRBJ2-2,NA,TRBV2,NA,CASRGTRTGELFF,TGTGCCAGCAGGGGGACGCGAACCGGGGAGCTGTTTTTT
TRBJ2-3,NA,TRBV7-9,NA,CASRSTGSGTDTQYF,TGTGCCAGCAGATCTACGGGGTCCGGCACAGATACGCAGTATTTT
TRBJ2-5,NA,TRBV29-1,TRBD1,CSVENPLDRGPGTQYF,TGCAGCGTTGAAAACCCCCTTGACAGGGGGCCTGGGACCCAGTACTTC
TRBJ1-2,NA,TRBV27,TRBD1,CASSSRTGGNYGYTF,TGTGCCAGCAGTTCCCGGACAGGGGGTAACTATGGCTACACCTTC
TRBJ2-3,NA,TRBV11-2,NA,CASSSSDTQYF,TGTGCCAGCAGCTCCTCAGATACGCAGTATTTT
TRBJ1-1,NA,TRBV6-1,TRBD1,CASSEPVDRGHIEAFF,TGTGCCAGCAGTGAGCCCGTCGACAGGGGGCACATTGAAGCTTTCTTT
TRBJ2-7,few,TRBV7-9,TRBD1,CASSYSGTGFNEQYF,TGTGCCAGCAGTTACTCCGGGACAGGGTTCAACGAGCAGTACTTC
TRBJ1-4,NA,TRBV6-6,TRBD1,CASIRQGPNEKLFF,TGTGCCAGCATTCGACAGGGCCCTAATGAAAAACTGTTTTTT
TRBJ1-1,NA,TRBV5-1,NA,CASSPEGEAKAFF,TGCGCCAGCAGCCCCGAGGGAGAGGCTAAGGCTTTCTTT
TRBJ2-3,NA,TRBV19,NA,CASHPRGRRGPDTQYF,TGTGCCAGTCACCCAAGAGGGCGGAGGGGGCCCGATACGCAGTATTTT
TRBJ1-2,once,TRBV4-1,NA,CASSQDVQGYGYTF,TGCGCCAGCAGCCAAGATGTACAGGGCTATGGCTACACCTTC
TRBJ1-2,NA,TRBV5-1,NA,CASSPRSGEGYGYTF,TGCGCCAGCAGCCCCCGAAGCGGCGAAGGGTATGGCTACACCTTC
TRBJ2-7,NA,TRBV5-4,NA,CASSLAGSGRYEQYF,TGTGCCAGCAGCTTGGCCGGGTCAGGGCGGTACGAGCAGTACTTC
TRBJ1-3,once,TRBV2,NA,CASSENIPIYF,TGTGCCAGCAGTGAGAACATTCCGATTTATTTT
TRBJ1-4,NA,TRBV30,TRBD1,CAWSRSGTENEKLFF,TGTGCCTGGAGCCGGTCCGGGACAGAGAATGAAAAACTGTTTTTT
TRBJ1-1,NA,TRBV5-5,TRBD1,CASSTTGDTEAFF,TGTGCCAGCAGCACGACAGGGGACACTGAAGCTTTCTTT
TRBJ1-6,few,TRBV11-2,NA,CASSLGSVSPLHF,TGTGCCAGCAGCTTAGGGTCCGTCTCTCCCCTCCACTTT
TRBJ2-5,NA,TRBV29-1,NA,CSVEWQQETQYF,TGCAGCGTTGAGTGGCAGCAAGAGACCCAGTACTTC
TRBJ2-7,NA,TRBV7-2,NA,CASSAVRGYEQYF,TGTGCCAGCAGCGCAGTACGGGGCTACGAGCAGTACTTC
TRBJ2-3,once,TRBV4-1,TRBD1,CASSQDHDGGTGGNTQYF,TGCGCCAGCAGCCAAGATCACGATGGGGGGACAGGGGGGAATACGCAGTATTTT
TRBJ2-1,NA,TRBV7-9,NA,CASSLDPGLGYNEQFF,TGTGCCAGCAGCCTAGACCCGGGACTGGGCTACAATGAGCAGTTCTTC
TRBJ2-5,NA,TRBV7-2,NA,CASSRPTLGQETQYF,TGTGCCAGCAGCCGTCCGACACTCGGCCAAGAGACCCAGTACTTC
TRBJ1-2,NA,TRBV6-5,NA,CASSYSSRGGYTF,TGTGCCAGCAGTTACAGTTCGCGGGGGGGCTACACCTTC
TRBJ2-7,once,TRBV3-1/TRBV3-2,NA,CASRSGNLEQYF,TGTGCCAGCAGGTCAGGGAACCTAGAGCAGTACTTC
TRBJ2-2,NA,TRBV7-9,NA,CASSFEIGRPGELFF,TGTGCCAGCAGCTTCGAAATAGGGCGTCCCGGGGAGCTGTTTTTT
TRBJ2-3,few,TRBV2,NA,CASSDQVLSTDTQYF,TGTGCCAGCAGTGATCAAGTCCTTAGCACAGATACGCAGTATTTT
TRBJ2-7,NA,TRBV2,NA,CASRAGSYEQYF,TGTGCCAGCAGGGCCGGATCCTACGAGCAGTACTTC
TRBJ1-3,few,TRBV3-1/TRBV3-2,NA,CASTPPSGNTIYF,TGTGCCAGCACCCCCCCCTCTGGAAACACCATATATTTT
TRBJ2-2,NA,TRBV24-1,NA,CATSRTNTGELFF,TGTGCCACCAGTAGGACGAACACCGGGGAGCTGTTTTTT
TRBJ2-1,NA,TRBV19,TRBD1,CASSITGQGSHEQFF,TGTGCCAGTAGTATTACGGGACAGGGATCCCATGAGCAGTTCTTC